The 11 T cell receptor beta chains reported below all come from one sample, sequenced in a study of regulatory T cells in long-lasting Graves disease. iRepertoire HTBI primers and Arm-PCR of CDR3 regions built TCR beta libraries. TCRdb redid the calling of the multiplex PCR reads with MiXCR, one entry per CDR3 protein. The data contain roughly 700,000 distinct CDR3 sequences, about 32% of them singletons. Time point denoted: persistent/refractory GD, antithyroid drugs over 5 years with positive TRAb. Following extraction of RNA from PBMCs, that RNA was used to make the TCR library. The sample was peripheral blood mononuclear cells (PBMCs), taken when the disease was refractory, from a patient treated with antithyroid drugs. The source of these receptors is a female donor with Graves disease.

A few counts support this clonotype. This chain connects TRBV7-9 to TRBJ2-7, with D unclear. The V end was cut by 5 bases, the J end by 6 bases, with 11 bases between. This CDR3 region has 12 residues. Germline CDR1 and CDR2: SEHNR and FQNEAQ (reference sequence). CDR3 sequence reads: CASSDVLGEQYF. DNA for the CDR3: TGTGCCAGCAGCGATGTCTTAGGCGAGCAGTACTTC.

The rearrangement uses TRBV4-1 and TRBJ2-7, with D maybe TRBD1 (5 bases). CDR1 is MGHRA and CDR2 is YSYEKL in the germline V gene. V was trimmed by 0 bases and J by 4 bases, leaving 19 bases between them. The CDR3 runs to 17 residues. The DNA of the CDR3 is TGCGCCAGCAGCCAAGATCTGCAGCTAAGGGGCGGATACGAGCAGTACTTC. Amino acids: CASSQDLQLRGGYEQYF.

The V gene is TRBV20-1, the J gene TRBJ1-5, with D perhaps TRBD1 (5 bases). Germline CDR1 is DFQATT and CDR2 is SNEGSKA (reference sequence). V gave up 3 bases and J gave up 0 bases, with 24 bases separating them. This CDR3 comprises 19 residues. In nucleotides, the CDR3 is TGCAGTGCTAGCCCCCTTCGGGGGGGGGACTTACTTAGCAATCAGCCCCAGCATTTT. Residues: CSASPLRGGDLLSNQPQHF.

Remarks on this clonotype: This clone may be a read error of a much larger clone one base away. This chain joins TRBV6-5 and TRBJ2-5; D is unresolved. The CDR3 has 13 amino acids. Germline V CDR1 and CDR2: MNHEY, SVGAGI. The CDR3 sequence is CTSSLVYGETQYF. CDR3 DNA: TGTACCAGCAGTTTGGTCTACGGAGAGACCCAGTACTTC.

This clonotype was seen more than once but under ten times. This rearrangement joins TRBV5-1 to TRBJ2-6, with unresolved D. Germline V gene data show CDR1 as SGHRS and CDR2 as YFSETQ. CDR3 length equals 16 residues. The germline V and J ends were trimmed by 5 bases and 0 bases, with 12 bases remaining between them. Written as DNA, the CDR3 is TGCGCCAGCAGAGGCAGTTCTGCCTCTGGGGCCAACGTCCTGACTTTC. Residues: CASRGSSASGANVLTF.

This clonotype was detected only a few times. This chain joins TRBV9 and TRBJ1-2, with D uncertain. CDR1 and CDR2 from the germline V gene are SGDLS and YYNGEE. The V end was cut by 1 base, the J end by 3 bases, with 13 bases between. The CDR3 is 15 amino acids. DNA of the CDR3: TGTGCCAGCAGCGTAAGTTGGGAGGACGACTATGGCTACACCTTC. This gives the protein CASSVSWEDDYGYTF.

This clonotype was counted a few times. The genes are TRBV20-1 and TRBJ1-5, with a weak D call TRBD1 (5 bases). V was shortened by 2 bases and J by 5 bases, with 16 bases between the two germline ends. The CDR3 is 15 amino acids. The germline CDR1 and CDR2 sequences are DFQATT and SNEGSKA (reference sequence). The CDR3 is CSARRSGRSDQPQHF. The DNA for the CDR3 is TGCAGTGCTAGACGGTCAGGGAGATCGGATCAGCCCCAGCATTTT.

This clonotype was found a few times. The CDR3 nucleotides are TGTGCCAGCAGTCTCTTAGGGGTTTCGGGGATGAACACTGAAGCTTTCTTT. Its translation: CASSLLGVSGMNTEAFF. The rearrangement joins TRBV27 to TRBJ1-1, with D tentatively TRBD1 (5 bases). The CDR3 is 17 amino acids. V was trimmed by 5 bases and J by 0 bases, leaving 19 bases between them. CDR1 is MNHEY and CDR2 is SMNVEV in the germline V gene (reference sequence).

Regarding this clonotype: The junction and the germline gene differ at one end; a read error may be behind it. The chain recombines TRBV7-9 with TRBJ2-5; TRBD2 aligns across 7 bases. Germline V gene data show CDR1 as SEHNR and CDR2 as FQNEAQ (reference sequence). This CDR3 is built from 15 residues. CDR3: CASSFLGREQETQYF. As DNA, the CDR3 is TGTGCCAGCAGCTTCTTAGGGCGGGAGCAAGAAACCCAGTACTTC.

This clonotype turned up a few times. The rearrangement joins TRBV9 to TRBJ1-6; 7 positions match TRBD1. Losses at the gene ends were 4 bases for V and 3 bases for J; bases not matched to a gene: 10. Germline V gene lookup returns CDR1 SGDLS and CDR2 YYNGEE. The CDR3 is 17 amino acids. CDR3 in amino acids: CASSPRQGPNYNSPLHF. DNA for the CDR3: TGTGCCAGCAGCCCAAGACAGGGACCTAACTATAATTCACCCCTCCACTTT.

This clonotype was counted only a few times. The chain combines TRBV29-1 with TRBJ2-7; tentatively, D is TRBD1 or TRBD2 (6 bases each). The CDR3 is 13 residues long. V was cut by 5 bases and J by 6 bases, with 17 bases left in between. From germline, CDR1 is SQVTM and CDR2 ANQGSEA. The CDR3 here is CSVFIGRTAEQYF. The CDR3 region has the DNA TGCAGCGTTTTTATAGGGAGGACAGCCGAGCAGTACTTC.